The 23 T cell receptor beta chains given below trace back to one sample, sequenced in a study of shared clonotypes between healthy human individuals. The repertoire was sequenced with immunoSEQ multiplex PCR; TCRdb's copy has only in-frame clones and lacks some. The sample includes some 1,600,000 clones, around 98% of them seen just once. The material sequenced was naive CD4+ T cells sorted from blood. Subset of the sample: CD45RA+ positively selected. The receptor set was obtained from a man aged 25-45 years in good health.

DNA of the CDR3: TGTGCCAGCAGTTACGGCCAGGGGCCCCTGAACACTGAAGCTTTCTTT. Translated: CASSYGQGPLNTEAFF. V and J are TRBV6-5 and TRBJ1-1, with a possible D match to TRBD1 (6 bases). Germline CDR1 reads MNHEY; CDR2 reads SVGAGI. This CDR3 contains 16 residues. The ends were cut back, 2 bases at V and 0 bases at J, with 13 bases in the middle.

The chain employs TRBV5-1 and TRBJ2-1; D gene ambiguous. Trimming removed 0 bases from V and 9 bases from J, with 19 bases in between. The CDR3 contains 16 residues. Germline loops: CDR1 SGHRS, CDR2 YFSETQ. This chain's CDR3 is CASSLGPGPIRGEQFF. CDR3 DNA: TGCGCCAGCAGCTTGGGGCCAGGTCCCATTAGAGGTGAGCAGTTCTTC.

The chain uses TRBV19 and TRBJ1-5, with D perhaps matching TRBD1 (6 bases). The CDR3 covers 15 residues. The germline CDR1 and CDR2 sequences are LNHDA and SQIVND (reference sequence). Trimming took off 4 bases at V and 2 bases at J, with 12 bases between the two ends. This CDR3 is CASSNPGVGNQPQHF. The DNA for the CDR3 is TGTGCCAGTAGTAACCCAGGGGTGGGCAATCAGCCCCAGCATTTT.

This chain uses TRBV10-3 with TRBJ2-1; 13 positions agree with TRBD2. The CDR3 is made up of 14 amino acids. V lost 6 bases and J lost 8; bases outside the gene matches: 4. Germline CDR1 reads ENHRY; CDR2 reads SYGVKD. DNA for the CDR3: TGTGCCATCAGAACCGGACTAGCGGGAGATGAGCAGTTCTTC. It encodes CAIRTGLAGDEQFF.

V and J are TRBV28 and TRBJ1-4; D is undetermined. V was clipped by 4 bases and J by 7 bases, with 10 bases between them. The CDR3 length is 13 residues. Germline V gene sequence: CDR1 MDHEN, CDR2 SYDVKM. In nucleotides, the CDR3 is TGTGCCAGCAGTTCTAACTACGTTGAAAAACTGTTTTTT. This gives the protein CASSSNYVEKLFF.

The chain combines TRBV11-2 with TRBJ1-2; no clear D gene. V lost 1 base and J lost 7, with 10 bases in between. The V gene's germline CDR1 is SGHAT and CDR2 FQNNGV. The CDR3 loop spans 13 amino acids. The chain's CDR3 is CASSLGGISGYTF. Here the CDR3 DNA reads TGTGCCAGCAGCTTAGGTGGGATTTCTGGCTACACCTTC. The variable domain in full, completed from reference TRBV11-2 and TRBJ1-2, reads EAGVAQSPRYKIIEKRQSVAFWCNPISGHATLYWYQQILGQGPKLLIQFQNNGVVDDSQLPKDRFSAERLKGVDSTLKIQPAKLEDSAVYLCASSLGGISGYTFGSGTRLTVV.

In this sample, this clone turned up once. V and J are TRBV28 and TRBJ2-1; 11 bases are shared with TRBD2. CDR1 is MDHEN, CDR2 SYDVKM, per germline. J lost 7 bases, V lost 5 bases, and 7 bases had no gene match. The CDR3 totals 15 residues. The CDR3 protein is CASSPSGRFFNEQFF. The CDR3 bases are TGTGCCAGCAGTCCTAGCGGGAGGTTTTTTAATGAGCAGTTCTTC.

The chain couples TRBV7-2 to TRBJ1-3; D is unclear. CDR3 length: 16 amino acids. CDR1 is SGHTA, CDR2 FQGNSA, per germline. The V end was cut by 5 bases, the J end by 0 bases, with 14 bases between. The CDR3 sequence is CASSPRTASSGNTIYF. The CDR3 nucleotides read TGTGCCAGCAGCCCCAGGACGGCTAGCTCTGGAAACACCATATATTTT.

This chain uses TRBV5-1 with TRBJ2-1; 7 bases are shared with TRBD2. Germline V gene sequence: CDR1 SGHRS, CDR2 YFSETQ. V shed 1 base and J 3 bases; nucleotides not matched to a gene: 13. The CDR3 is 18 residues long. The CDR3 spells CASSLIAGGDGNYNEQFF. DNA for the CDR3: TGCGCCAGCAGCTTGATAGCTGGGGGGGACGGAAACTACAATGAGCAGTTCTTC.

The chain uses TRBV18 and TRBJ2-1; the match to TRBD1 covers 8 bases. The V gene end was trimmed by 6 bases and the J gene end by 2 bases; junction bases not matched to a gene: 9. The CDR3 extends over 16 amino acids. Germline-derived CDR1 and CDR2 are KGHSH and LQKENI. The CDR3 DNA reads as TGTGCCAGCTCCACCTGGACAGGGACGACCTACAATGAGCAGTTCTTC. Residues: CASSTWTGTTYNEQFF. Full variable domain (missing parts from reference TRBV18 and TRBJ2-1): NAGVMQNPRHLVRRRGQEARLRCSPMKGHSHVYWYRQLPEEGLKFMVYLQKENIIDESGMPKERFSAEFPKEGPSILRIQQVVRGDSAAYFCASSTWTGTTYNEQFFGPGTRLTVL.

The chain employs TRBV9 and TRBJ2-5; D gene unclear. Germline V gene sequence: CDR1 SGDLS, CDR2 YYNGEE. This CDR3 is 14 amino acids long. V was cut by 3 bases and J by 5 bases, with 14 bases left in between. In nucleotides, the CDR3 is TGTGCCAGCAGCGCGGGCCCCCTGTGGGAGACCCAGTACTTC. It is translated as CASSAGPLWETQYF.

This clone was seen once. V gene TRBV9 combines with J gene TRBJ2-2; D gene ambiguous. The V gene's germline CDR1 is SGDLS and CDR2 YYNGEE. V was cut by 0 bases and J by 4 bases, with 10 bases left in between. There are 15 residues in the CDR3. In DNA, the CDR3 is TGTGCCAGCAGCGTAGACGTTACCCTCACCGGGGAGCTGTTTTTT. This translates into CASSVDVTLTGELFF.

The chain links TRBV9 to TRBJ2-7, with D perhaps TRBD1 (6 bases). Between the trimmed V and J ends, which lost 4 bases and 0 bases, there was a span of 14 bases. Germline lookup yields CDR1 SGDLS and CDR2 YYNGEE. CDR3 length equals 15 residues. The CDR3 region is CASSPLTGSSYEQYF. CDR3 bases: TGTGCCAGCAGCCCCCTCACAGGGAGCTCCTACGAGCAGTACTTC.

This chain joins TRBV7-9 and TRBJ2-7, with 7 bases fitting TRBD2. Germline V lookup: CDR1 SEHNR, CDR2 FQNEAQ (reference sequence). The CDR3 spans 14 residues. V trimming: 6 bases; J trimming: 0 bases; junction bases outside the gene matches: 5. CDR3 sequence: CASRESGGSYEQYF. The CDR3 nucleotides read TGTGCCAGCAGGGAATCGGGAGGCTCCTACGAGCAGTACTTC. Full variable domain (missing parts from reference TRBV7-9 and TRBJ2-7): DTGVSQNPRHKITKRGQNVTFRCDPISEHNRLYWYRQTLGQGPEFLTYFQNEAQLEKSRLLSDRFSAERPKGSFSTLEIQRTEQGDSAMYLCASRESGGSYEQYFGPGTRLTVT.

The J gene is TRBJ2-7, the V gene TRBV6-5, with D unresolved. The CDR3 runs to 12 residues. V lost 6 bases, J lost 1 base, and 7 bases lay in between. CDR1 and CDR2 (germline): MNHEY, SVGAGI. The CDR3 nucleotides are TGTGCCAGCAGGGCCGGATCCTACGAGCAGTACTTC. It encodes CASRAGSYEQYF.

Concerning this clone: The sample holds other DNA sequences that translate to the same CDR3. This chain joins TRBV5-1 and TRBJ2-2, with 14 bases matching TRBD2. Germline lookup yields CDR1 SGHRS and CDR2 YFSETQ. With V trimmed by 4 bases and J by 5 bases, 4 bases remained unmatched. The CDR3 extends over 16 amino acids. Here the CDR3 DNA reads TGCGCCAGCAGCCTTGGACTAGCGGGAGGAACCGGGGAGCTGTTTTTT. Amino acids: CASSLGLAGGTGELFF.

Note on this clone: In the same sample, other DNA sequences code for this CDR3. For the CDR3, the DNA is TGTGCCAGCAGTAGCGGGGGATACGAGCAGTACTTC. Protein product: CASSSGGYEQYF. J is TRBJ2-7 and V is TRBV28, with 8 bases identical to TRBD2. With V trimmed by 5 bases and J by 4 bases, 1 base remained unmatched. Germline V gene lookup returns CDR1 MDHEN and CDR2 SYDVKM. The CDR3 covers 12 residues. The whole variable domain, remainder taken from reference TRBV28 and TRBJ2-7, is DVKVTQSSRYLVKRTGEKVFLECVQDMDHENMFWYRQDPGLGLRLIYFSYDVKMKEKGDIPEGYSVSREKKERFSLILESASTNQTSMYLCASSSGGYEQYFGPGTRLTVT.

The chain carries TRBV6-6 and TRBJ2-2; 10 positions agree with TRBD1. V was pared by 5 bases and J by 6 bases, with 6 bases of the junction left unmatched. Per the germline V gene, CDR1 is MNHNY and CDR2 is SVGAGI (reference sequence). CDR3 length: 15 residues. The CDR3 region is CASSHTDRGAGELFF. The CDR3 DNA reads TGTGCCAGCAGTCATACGGACAGGGGGGCCGGGGAGCTGTTTTTT.

This sequence joins TRBV5-1 and TRBJ2-1; 7 bases align to TRBD1. V lost 2 bases and J lost 3; bases outside the gene matches: 5. Germline assignment: CDR1 SGHRS and CDR2 YFSETQ. This CDR3 region has 15 residues. CDR3 DNA sequence: TGCGCCAGCAGCTTAAGACAGGGCGTCTACAATGAGCAGTTCTTC. Encoded protein: CASSLRQGVYNEQFF.

The chain's CDR3 is CASSLGGTTYEQYF. CDR3 nucleotides: TGTGCCAGCAGTTTAGGGGGAACCACCTACGAGCAGTACTTC. The chain uses TRBV28 and TRBJ2-7; D may be TRBD1 or TRBD2 (5 bases each). The CDR3 consists of 14 residues. Germline V lookup: CDR1 MDHEN, CDR2 SYDVKM. With 2 bases removed from V and 2 bases from J, the gap between germline ends came to 10 bases. Filled out from reference TRBV28 and TRBJ2-7, the complete variable domain reads DVKVTQSSRYLVKRTGEKVFLECVQDMDHENMFWYRQDPGLGLRLIYFSYDVKMKEKGDIPEGYSVSREKKERFSLILESASTNQTSMYLCASSLGGTTYEQYFGPGTRLTVT.

This clone came up once. The V gene is TRBV7-3, the J gene TRBJ2-1; D is unclear. The CDR3 loop spans 18 amino acids. Germline-derived CDR1 and CDR2 are SGHTA and FQGTGA. Deletions cut 1 base from V and 5 bases from J, with 21 bases between. The CDR3: CASSLRPPPGLGDNEQFF. The CDR3 bases are TGTGCCAGCAGCTTAAGGCCCCCCCCGGGCCTAGGCGACAATGAGCAGTTCTTC.

The chain employs TRBV7-9 and TRBJ2-7, with a possible D match to TRBD1 (6 bases). Trimming left V 2 bases short and J 3 bases short, with 14 bases between. Per the germline V gene, CDR1 is SEHNR and CDR2 is FQNEAQ (reference sequence). The CDR3 covers 15 residues. The CDR3 here is CASSLNLDSYYEQYF. The CDR3 DNA reads TGTGCCAGCAGCTTAAACTTGGACAGCTACTACGAGCAGTACTTC.

This rearrangement joins TRBV28 to TRBJ1-4; D may be TRBD1 (6 bases). V lost 7 bases to trimming and J lost 10 bases, with 13 bases between them. CDR1 and CDR2 from the germline V gene are MDHEN and SYDVKM. This CDR3 has 12 residues. CDR3 protein: CASKRQAGKLFF. Written as DNA, the CDR3 is TGTGCCAGCAAGAGACAGGCCGGAAAACTGTTTTTT.